This T cell receptor (beta chain) originates from a study of T cells after yellow fever vaccination. Of note for this clonotype: Its specificity is unknown.

The study's findings and limits: Booster samples showed a return of most primary-vaccination clones (under 98% CD4, about 88% CD8). In FACS-sorted repertoires, abundant clonotypes from the bulk population could appear as contaminants. A weaker secondary response peaked on day 5, the primary on day 15.

Germline V gene sequence: CDR1 DFQATT, CDR2 SNEGSKA (reference sequence). The V end lost 0 bases, the J end lost 0 bases, and 11 bases lay between the germline ends. The CDR3 length is 15 residues. A 5'RACE template-switching step, the method used to make TCR cDNA, added a universal primer site and UMIs. A single record per CDR3 protein comes from TCRdb applying MiXCR to the 5' RACE reads. The table records 300,000 to 450,000 distinct CDR3 sequences, 7% to 9% of them present only once. This specimen was PBMCs, taken more than 35 days after the first yellow fever vaccination. The chain has TRBV20-1 and TRBJ1-2; D is uncertain. The TCR originated in a man aged 18 to 30 who received the YFV17D yellow fever vaccine. The DNA for the CDR3 is TGCAGTGCTAGAGATCTAGGCAGATCTAACTATGGCTACACCTTC. Residues: CSARDLGRSNYGYTF.